This TCR beta chain was sequenced for a study of cytomegalovirus exposure and HLA in healthy donors. V shed 0 bases and J 0 bases; nucleotides not matched to a gene: 7. The CDR3 is 17 amino acids. Germline V gives CDR1 LNHNV, CDR2 YYDKDF (reference sequence). The PCR ran on 60 Vbeta and 13 Jbeta primers. Authors' data handling: Later, an analysis found 75 million to 100 million unique TCR beta chains, and about 10 million of these were shared. TCRdb's copy holds only in-frame clones and misses some; the assay was immunoSEQ multiplex PCR. V and J calls and clone size are those listed in that table; D and trimming were worked out from the DNA. Of 100,000 to 150,000 clones listed, around three quarters are singletons.

Sequencing was done on a sample of PBMCs. This clonotype originated in a female donor in good health and CMV-seronegative. The rearrangement uses TRBV15 and TRBJ1-2; TRBD1 aligns across 7 bases. This chain's CDR3 is CATSRDPGTVSNYGYTF. As DNA, the CDR3 is TGTGCCACCAGCAGAGATCCGGGGACAGTTTCTAACTATGGCTACACCTTC.